These T cell receptor beta chains were read from a single sample in a study of T cell responses to AZD1222 COVID-19 vaccine. Using immunoSEQ multiplex PCR, the repertoire was profiled, and TCRdb retains in-frame clones only, with some absent. The sample lists 150,000 to 200,000 clones; approximately 90% were seen once. This specimen was peripheral blood, taken on day 0 of AZD1222 vaccination. Every receptor here comes from an adult in good health. Each CDR3 is given with its conserved first and last residue. The size entry is marked missing in some rows and otherwise reads once, few, many or a size class.

TRBJ1-6,.,TRBV30,CAWSVRGARNSPLHF
TRBJ2-7,once,TRBV4-1,CASSPTGTSLYEQYF
TRBJ2-1,.,TRBV28,CASSSTYGKKSYNEQFF
TRBJ1-2,.,TRBV3-1/TRBV3-2,CASSQVDRNGYTF
TRBJ2-5,.,TRBV5-4,CASSSFGTTETQYF
TRBJ2-7,.,TRBV30,CAWSVSRGHYEQYF
TRBJ1-2,.,TRBV25-1,CASSDFRTGPYGYTF
TRBJ1-3,once,TRBV9,CASSVGWGAGNTIYF
TRBJ1-5,.,TRBV11-2,CASSWTGRQPQHF
TRBJ2-1,.,TRBV6-6,CASSYSRREGNNEQFF
TRBJ2-3,few,TRBV7-2,CASSPFPRAPDTQYF
TRBJ2-3,.,TRBV7-9,CASSLFGLAGSSTDTQYF
TRBJ2-3,.,TRBV5-1,CASSSQLLAGYTDTQYF
TRBJ2-5,.,TRBV4-1,CASSQTSFTFGKETQYF
TRBJ1-6,.,TRBV27,CASNKGTGANNSPLHF
TRBJ2-5,.,TRBV2,CASSPGQGVSLETQYF
TRBJ1-4,.,TRBV2,CASRRTETSEKLFF
TRBJ2-3,.,TRBV3-1/TRBV3-2,CASSHDVAASTDTQYF
TRBJ1-3,.,TRBV4-2,CASSQDGILREGPDTIYF
TRBJ1-1,few,TRBV5-1,CASSSGQPNTEAFF
TRBJ2-3,.,TRBV7-9,CASSLSPSGNTDTQYF
TRBJ1-5,.,TRBV9,CASSVGVGNQPQHF
TRBJ1-1,.,TRBV6-5,CASSYSRGTEAFF
TRBJ1-5,.,TRBV6-5,CASNGGRSSNQPQHF
TRBJ1-6,.,TRBV6-1,CASSEASGLSNSPLHF
TRBJ1-1,few,TRBV2,CASSNQGWTTEAFF
TRBJ1-2,.,TRBV5-1,CASSLSQGLAYGYTF
TRBJ1-2,.,TRBV6-6,CASRQTVTRRGYTF
TRBJ2-6,.,TRBV6-1,CASSEMTGVGANVLTF
TRBJ1-5,.,TRBV19,CASTAGGNQPQHF
TRBJ1-2,.,TRBV5-4,CASSLGAGGNGYTF
TRBJ1-2,.,TRBV10-3,CAISESNGADSGTF
TRBJ1-2,.,TRBV10-3,CAISELQGPLYGYTF
TRBJ1-4,.,TRBV15,CATSRGGGGEKLFF
TRBJ2-2,.,TRBV7-2,CASSLYLGGRFGELFF